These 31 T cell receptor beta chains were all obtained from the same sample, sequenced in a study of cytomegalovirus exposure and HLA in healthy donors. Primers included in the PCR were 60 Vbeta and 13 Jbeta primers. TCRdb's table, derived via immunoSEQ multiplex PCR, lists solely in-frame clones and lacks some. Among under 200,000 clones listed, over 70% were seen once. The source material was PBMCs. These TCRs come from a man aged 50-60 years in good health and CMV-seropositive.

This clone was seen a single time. CDR3 loop: CASSVPRGRGEKLFF. The CDR3 region has the DNA TGTGCCAGCAGTGTACCGAGGGGGCGAGGTGAAAAACTGTTTTTT. The rearrangement uses TRBV6-1 and TRBJ1-4, with 7 bases matching TRBD1. The V gene end was trimmed by 4 bases and the J gene end by 7 bases; junction bases not matched to a gene: 9. This CDR3 has 15 residues. Germline V gene data show CDR1 as MNHNS and CDR2 as SASEGT.

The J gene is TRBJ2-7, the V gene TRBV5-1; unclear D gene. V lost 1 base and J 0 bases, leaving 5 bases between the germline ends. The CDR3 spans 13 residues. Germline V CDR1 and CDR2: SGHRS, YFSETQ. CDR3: CASSLTPSYEQYF. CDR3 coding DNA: TGCGCCAGCAGCTTGACACCCTCCTACGAGCAGTACTTC.

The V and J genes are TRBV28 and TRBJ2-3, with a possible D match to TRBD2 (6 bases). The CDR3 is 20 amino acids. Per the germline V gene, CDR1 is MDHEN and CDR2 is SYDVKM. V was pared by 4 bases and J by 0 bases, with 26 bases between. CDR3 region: CASSSRRRGFGGRSTDTQYF. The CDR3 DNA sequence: TGTGCCAGCAGTTCCCGCCGTCGGGGGTTTGGTGGGAGGAGCACAGATACGCAGTATTTT.

CDR3 loop: CASSFRGNIQYF. The CDR3 region has the DNA TGTGCCAGCAGTTTCAGGGGCAACATTCAGTACTTC. The chain carries TRBV28 and TRBJ2-4; a possible D gene is TRBD1 (6 bases). Trimming removed 3 bases at V and 7 bases at J, with 7 bases between. The CDR3 is 12 residues long. CDR1 MDHEN and CDR2 SYDVKM come from the germline V gene.

The CDR3: CAISESPPALAYEQYF. CDR3 in DNA: TGTGCCATCAGTGAGTCCCCCCCGGCGCTAGCTTACGAGCAGTACTTC. The chain links TRBV10-3 to TRBJ2-7; D possibly corresponds to TRBD2 (5 bases). This CDR3 comprises 16 residues. V lost 0 bases and J lost 4, with 16 bases in between. Germline lookup yields CDR1 ENHRY and CDR2 SYGVKD.

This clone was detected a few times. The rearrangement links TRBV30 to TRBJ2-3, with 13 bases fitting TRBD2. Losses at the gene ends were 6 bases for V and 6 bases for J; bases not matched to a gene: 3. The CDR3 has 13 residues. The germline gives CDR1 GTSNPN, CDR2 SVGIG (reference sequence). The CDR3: CACALAGGDTQYF. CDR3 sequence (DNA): TGTGCCTGTGCACTAGCGGGGGGGGATACGCAGTATTTT. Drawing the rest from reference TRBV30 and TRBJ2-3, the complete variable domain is SQTIHQWPATLVQPVGSPLSLECTVEGTSNPNLYWYRQAAGRGLQLLFYSVGIGQISSEVPQNLSASRPQDRQFILSSKKLLLSDSGFYLCACALAGGDTQYFGPGTRLTVL.

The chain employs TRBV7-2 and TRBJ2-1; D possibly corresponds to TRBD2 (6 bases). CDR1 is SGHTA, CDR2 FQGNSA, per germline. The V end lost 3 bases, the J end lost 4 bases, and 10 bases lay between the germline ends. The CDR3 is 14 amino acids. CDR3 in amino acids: CASSFGAGYNEQFF. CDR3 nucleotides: TGTGCCAGCAGCTTTGGCGCGGGATACAATGAGCAGTTCTTC.

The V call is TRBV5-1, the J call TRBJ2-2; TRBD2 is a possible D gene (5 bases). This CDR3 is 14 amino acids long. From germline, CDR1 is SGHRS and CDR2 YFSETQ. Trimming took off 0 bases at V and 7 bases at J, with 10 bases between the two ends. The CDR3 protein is CASSLAGDIGELFF. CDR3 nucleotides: TGCGCCAGCAGCTTGGCCGGGGATATCGGGGAGCTGTTTTTT.

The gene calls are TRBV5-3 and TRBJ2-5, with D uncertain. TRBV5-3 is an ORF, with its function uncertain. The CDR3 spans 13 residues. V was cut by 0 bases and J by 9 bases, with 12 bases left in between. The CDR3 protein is CARSLVVGQAQYF. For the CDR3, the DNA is TGTGCCAGAAGCTTGGTTGTCGGTCAGGCCCAGTACTTC.

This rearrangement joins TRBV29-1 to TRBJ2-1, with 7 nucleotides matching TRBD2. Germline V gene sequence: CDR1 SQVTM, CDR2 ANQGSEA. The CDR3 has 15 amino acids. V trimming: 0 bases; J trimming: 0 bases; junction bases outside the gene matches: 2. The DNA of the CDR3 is TGCAGCGTTGAAGACGGCGGGGGCTCCTACAATGAGCAGTTCTTC. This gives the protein CSVEDGGGSYNEQFF.

The CDR3 region is CASSVREGQPQHF. The DNA for the CDR3 is TGTGCCAGCAGTGTTCGGGAGGGGCAGCCCCAGCATTTT. The chain employs TRBV2 and TRBJ1-5, with D possibly TRBD1 on 5 matching bases. CDR1 is SNHLY and CDR2 is FYNNEI in the germline V gene. This CDR3 comprises 13 residues. The V and J ends lost 4 bases and 7 bases respectively, with 11 bases between them.

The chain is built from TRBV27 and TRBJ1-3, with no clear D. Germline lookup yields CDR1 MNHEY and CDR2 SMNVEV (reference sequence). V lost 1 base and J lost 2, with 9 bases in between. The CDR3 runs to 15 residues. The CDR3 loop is CASSLFGQTGNTIYF. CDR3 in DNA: TGTGCCAGCAGTTTATTTGGGCAGACTGGAAACACCATATATTTT.

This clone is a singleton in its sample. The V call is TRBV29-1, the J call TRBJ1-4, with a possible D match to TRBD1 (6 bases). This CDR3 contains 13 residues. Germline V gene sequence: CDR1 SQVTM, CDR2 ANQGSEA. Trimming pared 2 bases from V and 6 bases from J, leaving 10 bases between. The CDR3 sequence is CSVESRGDEKLFF. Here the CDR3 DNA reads TGCAGCGTTGAAAGCAGGGGCGATGAAAAACTGTTTTTT.

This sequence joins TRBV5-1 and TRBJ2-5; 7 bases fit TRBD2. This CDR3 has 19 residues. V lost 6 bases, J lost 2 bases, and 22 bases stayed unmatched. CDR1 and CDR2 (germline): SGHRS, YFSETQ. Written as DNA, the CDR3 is TGCGCCAGCACCCTTTGGGTTGCGGGAGTGGGGTCAGGGCAAGAGACCCAGTACTTC. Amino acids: CASTLWVAGVGSGQETQYF.

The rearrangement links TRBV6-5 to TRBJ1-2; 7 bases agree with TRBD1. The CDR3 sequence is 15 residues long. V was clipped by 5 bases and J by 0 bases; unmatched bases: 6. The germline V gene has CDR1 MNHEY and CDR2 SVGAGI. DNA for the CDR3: TGTGCCAGCAGTGCGACAGGGTGGGCTAACTATGGCTACACCTTC. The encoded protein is CASSATGWANYGYTF.

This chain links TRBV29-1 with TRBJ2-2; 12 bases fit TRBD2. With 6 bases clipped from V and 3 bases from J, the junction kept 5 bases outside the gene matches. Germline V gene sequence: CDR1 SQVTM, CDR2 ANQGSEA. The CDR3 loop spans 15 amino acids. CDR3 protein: CSVDRLAGDTGELFF. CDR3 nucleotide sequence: TGCAGCGTCGACCGACTAGCGGGGGACACCGGGGAGCTGTTTTTT.

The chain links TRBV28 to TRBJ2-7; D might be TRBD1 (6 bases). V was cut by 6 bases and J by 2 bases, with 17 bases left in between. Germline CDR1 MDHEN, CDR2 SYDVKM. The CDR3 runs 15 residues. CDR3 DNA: TGTGCCAGCAGGGCAAACAGGGAGTACCCCTACGAGCAGTACTTC. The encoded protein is CASRANREYPYEQYF.

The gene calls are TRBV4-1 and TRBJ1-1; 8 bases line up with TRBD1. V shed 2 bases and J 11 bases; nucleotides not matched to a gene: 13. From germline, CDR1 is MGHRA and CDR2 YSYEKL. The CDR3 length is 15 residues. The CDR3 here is CASSQFTDREGWAFF. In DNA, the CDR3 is TGCGCCAGCAGCCAATTCACGGACAGGGAGGGTTGGGCTTTCTTT.

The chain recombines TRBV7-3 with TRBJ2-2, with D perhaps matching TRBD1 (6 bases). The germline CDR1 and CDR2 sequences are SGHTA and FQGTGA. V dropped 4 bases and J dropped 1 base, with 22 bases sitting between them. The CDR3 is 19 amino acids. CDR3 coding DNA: TGTGCCAGCAGCTCCAAAGGACAGCTACCGACCCTGAACACCGGGGAGCTGTTTTTT. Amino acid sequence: CASSSKGQLPTLNTGELFF. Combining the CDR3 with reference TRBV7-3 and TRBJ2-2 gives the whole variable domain GAGVSQTPSNKVTEKGKYVELRCDPISGHTALYWYRQSLGQGPEFLIYFQGTGAADDSGLPNDRFFAVRPEGSVSTLKIQRTERGDSAVYLCASSSKGQLPTLNTGELFFGEGSRLTVL.

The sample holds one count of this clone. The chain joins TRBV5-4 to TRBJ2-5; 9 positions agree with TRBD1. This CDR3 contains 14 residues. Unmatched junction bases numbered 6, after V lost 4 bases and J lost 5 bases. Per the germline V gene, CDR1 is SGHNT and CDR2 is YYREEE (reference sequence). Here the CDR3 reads CASSRDRAYETQYF. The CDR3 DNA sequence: TGTGCCAGCAGCCGGGACAGGGCTTACGAGACCCAGTACTTC.

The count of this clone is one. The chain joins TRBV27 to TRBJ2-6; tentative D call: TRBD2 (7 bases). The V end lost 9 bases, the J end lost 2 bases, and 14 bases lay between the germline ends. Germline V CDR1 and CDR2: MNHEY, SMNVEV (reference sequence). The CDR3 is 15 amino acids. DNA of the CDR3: TGTGCCAGTAGGGGGGGATGGGCTGGGGCCAACGTCCTGACTTTC. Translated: CASRGGWAGANVLTF.

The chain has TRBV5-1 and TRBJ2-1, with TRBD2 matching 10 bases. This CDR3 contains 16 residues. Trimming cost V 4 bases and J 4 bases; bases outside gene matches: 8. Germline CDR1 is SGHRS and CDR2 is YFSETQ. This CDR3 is CASSPAGAGGYNEQFF. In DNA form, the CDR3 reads TGCGCCAGCAGCCCGGCAGGAGCGGGGGGGTACAATGAGCAGTTCTTC.

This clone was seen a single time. CDR3 DNA: TGTGCCAGCAGTCCAACACTAGCGGGGGACTACGAGCAGTACTTC. Encoded protein: CASSPTLAGDYEQYF. The chain has TRBV28 and TRBJ2-7, with 11 bases matching TRBD2. V shed 5 bases and J 3 bases; nucleotides not matched to a gene: 6. This CDR3 region has 15 residues. Germline values: CDR1 MDHEN, CDR2 SYDVKM.

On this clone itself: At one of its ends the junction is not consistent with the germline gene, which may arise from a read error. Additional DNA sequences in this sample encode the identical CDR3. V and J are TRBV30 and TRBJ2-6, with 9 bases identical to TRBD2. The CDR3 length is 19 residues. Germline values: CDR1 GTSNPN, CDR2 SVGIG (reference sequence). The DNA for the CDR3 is TGTGCCTGGAGTGTACAGGGTAGCGGGAGAAGGTCTGGGGCCAACGTCCTGACCTTC. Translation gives CAWSVQGSGRRSGANVLTF. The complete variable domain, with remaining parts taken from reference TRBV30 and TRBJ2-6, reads SQTIHQWPATLVQPVGSPLSLECTVEGTSNPNLYWYRQAAGRGLQLLFYSVGIGQISSEVPQNLSASRPQDRQFILSSKKLLLSDSGFYLCAWSVQGSGRRSGANVLTFGAGSRLTVL.

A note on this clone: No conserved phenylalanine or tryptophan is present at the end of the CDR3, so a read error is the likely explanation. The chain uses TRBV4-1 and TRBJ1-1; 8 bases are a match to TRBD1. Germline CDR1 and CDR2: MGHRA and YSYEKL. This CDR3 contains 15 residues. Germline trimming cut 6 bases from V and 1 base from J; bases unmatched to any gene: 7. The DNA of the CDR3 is TGCGCCAGCAGTCGTACTACAGGGGGGAACACTGAAGCTTTCTGT. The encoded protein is CASSRTTGGNTEAFC.

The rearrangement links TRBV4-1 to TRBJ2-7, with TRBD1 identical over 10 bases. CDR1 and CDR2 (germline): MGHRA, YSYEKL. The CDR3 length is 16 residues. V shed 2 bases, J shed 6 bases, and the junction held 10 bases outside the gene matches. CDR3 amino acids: CASSQTGTGVKGEQYF. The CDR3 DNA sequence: TGCGCCAGCAGCCAAACCGGGACAGGGGTTAAAGGCGAGCAGTACTTC.

The CDR3 is CASSPGGDTQYF. In DNA, the CDR3 is TGTGCCAGTAGTCCCGGGGGGGATACGCAGTATTTT. V is TRBV19 and J is TRBJ2-3; 7 nucleotides agree with TRBD2. The CDR3 consists of 12 residues. Trimming removed 5 bases from V and 6 bases from J; junction bases left unmatched: 2. Per germline, CDR1 LNHDA and CDR2 SQIVND (reference sequence).

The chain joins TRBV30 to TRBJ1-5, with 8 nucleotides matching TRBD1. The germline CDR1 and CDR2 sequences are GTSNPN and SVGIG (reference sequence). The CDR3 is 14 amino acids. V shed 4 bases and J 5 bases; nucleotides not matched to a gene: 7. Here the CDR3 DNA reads TGTGCCTGGAACCTGGACAGGGTCGATCAGCCCCAGCATTTT. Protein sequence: CAWNLDRVDQPQHF. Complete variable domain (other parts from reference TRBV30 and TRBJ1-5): SQTIHQWPATLVQPVGSPLSLECTVEGTSNPNLYWYRQAAGRGLQLLFYSVGIGQISSEVPQNLSASRPQDRQFILSSKKLLLSDSGFYLCAWNLDRVDQPQHFGDGTRLSIL.

CDR3 amino acids: CASRENYGTGYTDTQYF. DNA for the CDR3: TGTGCCAGCAGGGAAAACTACGGGACAGGGTACACAGATACGCAGTATTTT. The gene calls are TRBV28 and TRBJ2-3; 9 bases are a match to TRBD1. The CDR3 runs to 17 residues. The germline V gene encodes CDR1 MDHEN and CDR2 SYDVKM. The junction had 12 bases not matched to a gene; V was cut back by 6 bases and J by 2 bases.

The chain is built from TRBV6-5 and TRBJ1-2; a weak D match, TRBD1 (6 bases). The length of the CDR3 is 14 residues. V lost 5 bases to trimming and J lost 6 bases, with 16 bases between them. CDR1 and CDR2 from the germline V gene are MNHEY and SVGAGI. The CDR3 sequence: CASSPEGGINGYTF. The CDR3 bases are TGTGCCAGCAGTCCCGAGGGGGGGATTAATGGCTACACCTTC.

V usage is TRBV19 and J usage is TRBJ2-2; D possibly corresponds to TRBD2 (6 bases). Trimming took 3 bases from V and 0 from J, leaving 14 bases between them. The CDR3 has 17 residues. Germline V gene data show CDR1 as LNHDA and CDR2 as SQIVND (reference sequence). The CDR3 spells CASSIRASASNTGELFF. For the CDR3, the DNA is TGTGCCAGTAGTATTAGGGCTAGCGCGTCGAACACCGGGGAGCTGTTTTTT.